These 18 T cell receptor beta chains were sequenced from one sample in a study of graft-versus-host responses after intestinal transplantation. Their antigens are not known. Some clones are missing from TCRdb's copy, which holds only in-frame ones; the method was immunoSEQ multiplex PCR. Counted here are about 86,000 clones, about 88% occurring once; the ten biggest clones make up about 0.27%. The starting material was unstimulated CD4+ T cells sorted from spleen or lymph node cells, obtained before transplant. The receptors shown here come from a human donor who was the organ donor for an intestinal transplant.

This clone was observed a handful of times. The chain uses TRBV6-6 and TRBJ2-7; TRBD2 might be the D (5 bases). The CDR3 is 13 amino acids. V gave up 2 bases and J gave up 6 bases, with 11 bases separating them. Germline CDR1 reads MNHNY; CDR2 reads SVGAGI (reference sequence). CDR3 sequence reads: CASSYPGSREQYF. CDR3 DNA sequence: TGTGCCAGCAGTTACCCGGGGTCCCGCGAGCAGTACTTC.

This clone occurred once. The chain carries TRBV29-1 and TRBJ2-3; TRBD2 aligns across 11 bases. Germline-derived CDR1 and CDR2 are SQVTM and ANQGSEA. V was clipped by 7 bases and J by 3 bases; unmatched bases: 9. This CDR3 is 15 amino acids long. CDR3 nucleotide sequence: TGCAGCGGAACTAGCGGGGGCCACTCGACAGATACGCAGTATTTT. It translates to CSGTSGGHSTDTQYF.

This chain uses TRBV5-4 with TRBJ2-3; 7 nucleotides agree with TRBD1. Germline-derived CDR1 and CDR2 are SGHNT and YYREEE (reference sequence). This CDR3 region has 13 residues. The V segment lost 0 bases and the J segment 14 bases; nucleotides outside the gene matches: 9. The CDR3 here is CASSLAARGTRYF. The DNA for the CDR3 is TGTGCCAGCAGCTTGGCGGCCAGGGGGACACGGTATTTT.

This chain uses TRBV25-1 with TRBJ2-1; 7 bases fit TRBD1. Germline V gene sequence: CDR1 MGHDK, CDR2 SYGVNS. The junction had 10 bases not matched to a gene; V was cut back by 8 bases and J by 9 bases. This CDR3 has 13 residues. CDR3 DNA sequence: TGTGCCAGCGTGGCAGGGGGTAAGGGTGAGCAGTTCTTC. It translates to CASVAGGKGEQFF.

The chain couples TRBV18 to TRBJ1-1; 7 nucleotides agree with TRBD1. V shed 2 bases and J 4 bases; nucleotides not matched to a gene: 13. Germline loops: CDR1 KGHSH, CDR2 LQKENI. The CDR3 contains 17 residues. CDR3 protein: CASSPRGGRGASTEAFF. The CDR3 DNA is TGTGCCAGCTCACCAAGGGGAGGCAGGGGGGCGAGCACTGAAGCTTTCTTT.

V gene TRBV5-1 combines with J gene TRBJ2-7; 7 nucleotides line up with TRBD1. This CDR3 spans 15 amino acids. Germline assignment: CDR1 SGHRS and CDR2 YFSETQ. Trimming at V came to 2 bases and at J to 6 bases, leaving 11 bases not matched to a gene. CDR3: CASSFVYGTEVEQYF. The CDR3 DNA reads as TGCGCCAGCAGCTTTGTGTACGGGACAGAGGTCGAGCAGTACTTC.

This chain uses TRBV5-1 with TRBJ2-5; tentative D call: TRBD2 (7 bases). Trimming took off 4 bases at V and 5 bases at J, with 18 bases between the two ends. This CDR3 region has 15 residues. Per the germline V gene, CDR1 is SGHRS and CDR2 is YFSETQ. The CDR3 loop reads CASSASRGAGETQYF. CDR3 DNA: TGCGCCAGCAGCGCGAGTCGGGGGGCGGGGGAGACCCAGTACTTC.

The chain employs TRBV7-2 and TRBJ2-5; TRBD1 aligns across 9 bases. Germline lookup yields CDR1 SGHTA and CDR2 FQGNSA. The ends lost 4 bases at V and 5 bases at J; junction bases unmatched: 2. The CDR3 consists of 13 residues. CDR3: CASSWTGEETQYF. Here the CDR3 DNA reads TGTGCCAGCAGCTGGACAGGGGAGGAGACCCAGTACTTC.

This clone has a handful of counts. The chain carries TRBV2 and TRBJ2-7, with TRBD1 identical over 9 bases. This CDR3 contains 12 residues. Trimming took 6 bases from V and 3 from J; bases not matched to a gene: 0. In germline, CDR1 is SNHLY, CDR2 FYNNEI. The CDR3 DNA reads as TGTGCCAGCAGGGACAGGGGCTACGAGCAGTACTTC. Protein sequence: CASRDRGYEQYF.

Notes on this clone: The same CDR3 also results from other DNA sequences found in this sample. The chain has TRBV5-1 and TRBJ2-5, with D hard to call. V lost 4 bases to trimming and J lost 5 bases, with 6 bases between them. The CDR3 has 11 residues. Germline assignment: CDR1 SGHRS and CDR2 YFSETQ. The DNA for the CDR3 is TGCGCCAGCAGCGTAGAGGAGACCCAGTACTTC. Protein: CASSVEETQYF.

J is TRBJ1-5 and V is TRBV7-2, with D tentatively TRBD1 (5 bases). The CDR3 is 12 amino acids. The V gene lost 2 bases and the J gene lost 7 bases, with 6 bases spanning the gap. Germline V gives CDR1 SGHTA, CDR2 FQGNSA. CDR3 DNA: TGTGCCAGCAGCTTACAGGGCCAGCCCCAGCATTTT. It specifies CASSLQGQPQHF.

The gene calls are TRBV7-6 and TRBJ2-1; 11 bases align to TRBD2. This CDR3 comprises 17 residues. The germline V gene has CDR1 SGHVS and CDR2 FNYEAQ. Trimming cost V 5 bases and J 8 bases; bases outside gene matches: 14. CDR3 in amino acids: CASSIRPMLAGGYEQFF. CDR3 nucleotide sequence: TGTGCCAGCAGCATAAGACCGATGTTAGCGGGAGGGTATGAGCAGTTCTTC.

The chain uses TRBV6-6 and TRBJ1-1; 8 bases are a match to TRBD1. CDR3 length equals 13 residues. Trimming cost V 6 bases and J 4 bases; bases outside gene matches: 4. Germline CDR1 and CDR2: MNHNY and SVGAGI (reference sequence). The CDR3 loop is CASSTGGITEAFF. CDR3 sequence (DNA): TGTGCCAGCAGCACAGGGGGAATCACTGAAGCTTTCTTT.

V usage is TRBV28 and J usage is TRBJ2-7, with 8 bases aligning to TRBD2. Germline V gene data show CDR1 as MDHEN and CDR2 as SYDVKM. The CDR3 sequence is 17 residues long. Trimming removed 2 bases from V and 0 bases from J; junction bases left unmatched: 9. CDR3 sequence reads: CASSLGAGGSSSYEQYF. CDR3 nucleotides: TGTGCCAGCAGTTTAGGGGCGGGGGGATCGAGCTCCTACGAGCAGTACTTC. Full variable domain (outside the CDR3, taken from reference TRBV28 and TRBJ2-7): DVKVTQSSRYLVKRTGEKVFLECVQDMDHENMFWYRQDPGLGLRLIYFSYDVKMKEKGDIPEGYSVSREKKERFSLILESASTNQTSMYLCASSLGAGGSSSYEQYFGPGTRLTVT.

The chain carries TRBV7-2 and TRBJ1-2; D unclear. V gave up 5 bases and J gave up 4 bases, with 14 bases separating them. The CDR3 spans 14 residues. The V gene's germline CDR1 is SGHTA and CDR2 FQGNSA. CDR3: CASSGPQDPYGYTF. The CDR3 region has the DNA TGTGCCAGCAGCGGTCCGCAGGATCCCTATGGCTACACCTTC.

The chain joins TRBV7-8 to TRBJ1-2, with unresolved D. CDR3 length equals 15 residues. Per germline, CDR1 SGHVS and CDR2 FQNEAQ. Trimming stripped 0 bases from V and 2 bases from J, with 10 bases between. The CDR3 DNA reads TGTGCCAGCAGCTTAGCATTCAGGCCCAACTATGGCTACACCTTC. This encodes CASSLAFRPNYGYTF.

The gene calls are TRBV7-3 and TRBJ1-2; D call uncertain. V was shortened by 5 bases and J by 4 bases, with 11 bases between the two germline ends. Germline loops: CDR1 SGHTA, CDR2 FQGTGA. The CDR3 is 13 amino acids. The CDR3 loop reads CASSADGSYGYTF. The CDR3 DNA reads as TGTGCCAGCAGCGCGGACGGGAGCTATGGCTACACCTTC.

The J gene is TRBJ2-5, the V gene TRBV15; 7 nucleotides align to TRBD2. The V gene end was trimmed by 1 base and the J gene end by 2 bases; junction bases not matched to a gene: 1. CDR1 LNHNV and CDR2 YYDKDF come from the germline V gene (reference sequence). The CDR3 loop spans 14 amino acids. CDR3 DNA sequence: TGTGCCACCAGCAGAGGACTAGCTCAAGAGACCCAGTACTTC. Encoded protein: CATSRGLAQETQYF.